Listed here is a single T cell receptor beta chain. Methods used by the authors: Nucleated cell counts were estimated from reference gene primer amplification. TCRdb keeps only in-frame clones here, not all; method: immunoSEQ multiplex PCR. That table supplies the V and J calls and clone size; D and trimming were determined from the DNA. The sample records 250,000 to 300,000 clones, about nine tenths being singletons. The data were obtained in a study of blood T cell repertoires in COVID-19. Across the whole study: The study drew acute and convalescent COVID-19 samples from the United States, Italy and Spain. Sources were T cells, B-cell-depleted T cells, or PBMCs; the material itself was cDNA or gDNA.

The CDR3 covers 14 residues. Germline V gene sequence: CDR1 SNHLY, CDR2 FYNNEI. Unmatched junction bases numbered 8, after V lost 7 bases and J lost 4 bases. The receptor comes from a woman aged 45-60 years who had recovered from COVID-19. The rearrangement uses TRBV2 and TRBJ2-5, with TRBD2 matching 8 bases. Sequenced material: peripheral blood. CDR3 residues: CASIVTSGRETQYF. In DNA form, the CDR3 reads TGTGCCAGCATTGTTACTAGCGGTAGAGAGACCCAGTACTTC.